This TCR beta chain was recorded in a study of T-cell memory formation after mild COVID-19. The CDR3 covers 16 residues. Deletions cut 0 bases from V and 5 bases from J, with 16 bases between. Germline V gene data show CDR1 as MNHEY and CDR2 as SVGAGI. TCRdb reprocessed the 5' RACE reads with MiXCR, giving one entry per CDR3 protein. The profile shows about 260,000 distinct CDR3 sequences, 15% to 20% of them singletons. J is TRBJ2-5 and V is TRBV6-5, with D possibly matching TRBD2 (5 bases). Sequenced input: PBMCs or a T cell subset sorted from them (not recorded which). The sequence was collected from a young man who had mild COVID-19 (a few samples of this study predate the infection). Cell type and time point are not known. The CDR3 bases are TGTGCCAGCAGTTACTCCACCTCCGGGGTCGCGGAGACCCAGTACTTC. This codes for CASSYSTSGVAETQYF.